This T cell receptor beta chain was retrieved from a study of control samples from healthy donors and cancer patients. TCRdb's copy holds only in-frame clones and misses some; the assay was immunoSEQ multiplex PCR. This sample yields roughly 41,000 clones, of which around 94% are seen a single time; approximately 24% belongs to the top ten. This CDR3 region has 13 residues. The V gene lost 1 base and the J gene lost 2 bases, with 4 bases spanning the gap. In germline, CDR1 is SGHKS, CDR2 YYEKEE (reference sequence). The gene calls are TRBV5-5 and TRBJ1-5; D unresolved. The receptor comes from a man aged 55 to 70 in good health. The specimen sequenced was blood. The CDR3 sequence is CASSLLGNQPQHF. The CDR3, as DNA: TGTGCCAGCAGCTTGTTGGGCAATCAGCCCCAGCATTTT.